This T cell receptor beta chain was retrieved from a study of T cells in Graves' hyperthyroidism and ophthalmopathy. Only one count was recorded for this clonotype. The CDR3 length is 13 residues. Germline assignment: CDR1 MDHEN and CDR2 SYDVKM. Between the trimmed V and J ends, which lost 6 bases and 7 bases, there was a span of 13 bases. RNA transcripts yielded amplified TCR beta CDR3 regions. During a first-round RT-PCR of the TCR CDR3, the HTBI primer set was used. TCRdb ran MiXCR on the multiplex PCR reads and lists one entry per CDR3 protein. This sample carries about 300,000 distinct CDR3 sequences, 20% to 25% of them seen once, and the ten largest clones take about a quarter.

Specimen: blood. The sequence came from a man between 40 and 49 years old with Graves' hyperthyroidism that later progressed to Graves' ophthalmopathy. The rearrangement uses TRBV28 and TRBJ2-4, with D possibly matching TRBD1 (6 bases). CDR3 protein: CASSTRGLNIQYF. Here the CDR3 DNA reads TGTGCCAGCAGCACTAGGGGGTTGAACATTCAGTACTTC.